This TCR beta chain was identified in a study of T cell repertoires in cytomegalovirus infection. Study at large: CMV infection together with matching HLA type was indicated by public TCR beta signatures. Study-wide findings and caveats: Ex vivo responses were dominated by HLA-C-restricted CMV-specific TCR beta clonotypes.

Remarks on this clonotype: Its antigen is not identified.

A single record per CDR3 protein comes from TCRdb applying MiXCR to the reads. The table records under 800,000 distinct CDR3 sequences, approximately 24% of them present only once. Trimming at V came to 1 base and at J to 7 bases, leaving 8 bases not matched to a gene. CDR1 and CDR2 (germline): LGHNA, YSLEER. The CDR3 runs 17 residues. The sequencing sample was made of CD8+ T cells from PBMCs. The chain is built from TRBV4-3 and TRBJ2-1, with 12 bases that match TRBD2. This clonotype was sampled from a human donor in good health (CMV status not recorded). Some clones in this sample may be carry-over from other donors' samples. Here the CDR3 DNA reads TGCGCCAGCAGCCAAGCTCTAGCGGGGGGGTGGCATAATGAGCAGTTCTTC. Translating gives CASSQALAGGWHNEQFF.